This T cell receptor (beta chain) was sequenced in a study of cytomegalovirus exposure and HLA in healthy donors. Findings of the study overall: Sequencing artifact likely explains a cluster of highly shared sequence variants. The authors later linked a missense DCLRE1C variant to TCR beta V- and J-gene trimming.

Remarks on this clone: Its antigen is as yet unknown.

The PCR contained 60 Vbeta and 13 Jbeta primers. The method was immunoSEQ multiplex PCR; TCRdb's version includes in-frame clones alone and lacks a portion of them. Here the sample spans roughly 160,000 clones, roughly 80% being singletons. V dropped 6 bases and J dropped 3 bases, with 21 bases sitting between them. The CDR3 has 17 residues. The V gene's germline CDR1 is LNHDA and CDR2 SQIVND (reference sequence). Despite likely unrecorded immune exposures, the donors were nominally healthy at the time of sampling. The receptor's source is a middle-aged man in good health and CMV-seropositive. Sequenced sample: PBMCs. The rearrangement uses TRBV19 and TRBJ1-5; TRBD1 is a possible D gene (6 bases). The CDR3 DNA reads TGTGCCAGTAGGATGAGGACAGTAAATAGCTACAATCAGCCCCAGCATTTT. It is translated as CASRMRTVNSYNQPQHF. Looking up the rest from reference TRBV19 and TRBJ1-5 gives the full variable domain: DGGITQSPKYLFRKEGQNVTLSCEQNLNHDAMYWYRQDPGQGLRLIYYSQIVNDFQKGDIAEGYSVSREKKESFPLTVTSAQKNPTAFYLCASRMRTVNSYNQPQHFGDGTRLSIL.